The 16 T cell receptor beta chains in this list originate from one sample, sequenced in a study of beta chain features in type 1 diabetes. The investigators reverse transcribed all of the isolated RNA, so they sequenced expressed TCRB transcripts. Assay: immunoSEQ multiplex PCR; the TCRdb copy retains only in-frame clones and omits some. Of 400,000 to 600,000 clones in the sample, around 30% were seen once. Sequenced sample: naive CD4+ T cells from blood. The receptors were sampled from a man between 18 and 29 years old in good health.

This sequence joins TRBV18 and TRBJ1-5; 7 positions match TRBD1. The V and J ends lost 0 bases and 4 bases, in that order; junction bases with no gene match: 0. The CDR3 runs to 14 residues. The V gene's germline CDR1 is KGHSH and CDR2 LQKENI. This CDR3 reads CASSPPQGNQPQHF. CDR3 in DNA: TGTGCCAGCTCACCACCACAGGGGAATCAGCCCCAGCATTTT.

This chain connects TRBV4-3 to TRBJ2-5; D is perhaps TRBD1 (5 bases). Germline lookup yields CDR1 LGHNA and CDR2 YSLEER. The CDR3 runs to 14 residues. V was pared by 0 bases and J by 7 bases, with 12 bases between. Written as DNA, the CDR3 is TGCGCCAGCAGCCAAGAAAGGGATACAGGGACCCAGTACTTC. It codes for CASSQERDTGTQYF.

The chain joins TRBV7-3 to TRBJ2-2; maybe TRBD1 (5 bases). Germline V gene data show CDR1 as SGHTA and CDR2 as FQGTGA. Trimming left V 5 bases short and J 5 bases short, with 12 bases between. The CDR3 covers 14 residues. The CDR3 is CASSPRAGTGELFF. CDR3 DNA sequence: TGTGCCAGCAGCCCCCGTGCAGGGACCGGGGAGCTGTTTTTT.

This clone was observed a few times. Other nucleotide sequences in the sample specify the same CDR3. V and J are TRBV12-5 and TRBJ2-6; D gene unclear. Germline CDR1 LGHNT, CDR2 FRNRAP. The V gene lost 4 bases and the J gene lost 4 bases, with 5 bases spanning the gap. This CDR3 is 13 amino acids long. The CDR3 reads CASGSSGANVLTF. In DNA form, the CDR3 reads TGTGCTAGTGGTTCGTCCGGGGCCAACGTCCTGACTTTC.

V is TRBV4-1 and J is TRBJ1-1, with unresolved D. V was clipped by 2 bases and J by 1 base, with 11 bases between them. CDR1 and CDR2 from the germline V gene are MGHRA and YSYEKL. CDR3 size: 15 residues. Here the CDR3 DNA reads TGCGCCAGCAGCCAACCGGATCGTCGGAACACTGAAGCTTTCTTT. Its translation is CASSQPDRRNTEAFF.

There are a few counts of this clone. This chain links TRBV19 with TRBJ1-1, with D possibly being TRBD1 (6 bases). V shed 4 bases and J shed 5 bases, with 11 bases lying between them. This CDR3 has 13 residues. Germline CDR1 reads LNHDA; CDR2 reads SQIVND (reference sequence). In DNA form, the CDR3 reads TGTGCCAGTAGTACTGGAGGGGGGACTGAAGCTTTCTTT. This translates into CASSTGGGTEAFF.

This clone was detected only a few times. The chain is built from TRBV29-1 and TRBJ2-5, with TRBD2 matching 8 bases. CDR3 size: 12 residues. V lost 8 bases, J lost 4 bases, and 6 bases stayed unmatched. The germline gives CDR1 SQVTM, CDR2 ANQGSEA. CDR3 DNA: TGCAGCCTCCTCGGGGGGGCAGAGACCCAGTACTTC. Translating it yields CSLLGGAETQYF.

This clone came up a few times. The rearrangement links TRBV19 to TRBJ1-5, with 7 positions matching TRBD1. Trimming removed 6 bases from V and 0 bases from J; junction bases left unmatched: 5. This CDR3 has 15 residues. Germline V CDR1 and CDR2: LNHDA, SQIVND (reference sequence). Here the CDR3 reads CASRPQGLSNQPQHF. As DNA, the CDR3 is TGTGCCAGTAGGCCACAGGGGCTTAGCAATCAGCCCCAGCATTTT.

The V gene is TRBV4-2, the J gene TRBJ2-3, with 7 positions matching TRBD2. Germline values: CDR1 LGHNA, CDR2 YNFKEQ. The V and J ends lost 4 bases and 1 base, in that order; junction bases with no gene match: 14. This CDR3 has 18 amino acids. The CDR3 DNA reads TGTGCCAGCAGCCCCAGGTTAGTGGGCGGGAGTGGCACAGATACGCAGTATTTT. It translates to CASSPRLVGGSGTDTQYF.

This clone was counted only a few times. V usage is TRBV10-3 and J usage is TRBJ2-5, with TRBD1 identical over 9 bases. The V gene end was trimmed by 9 bases and the J gene end by 3 bases; junction bases not matched to a gene: 2. Germline V gene sequence: CDR1 ENHRY, CDR2 SYGVKD. CDR3 length equals 12 residues. In nucleotides, the CDR3 is TGTGCCATACAGGGGGCGGAAGAGACCCAGTACTTC. This encodes CAIQGAEETQYF.

The chain links TRBV6-5 to TRBJ2-5, with D possibly TRBD1 on 6 matching bases. The germline V gene has CDR1 MNHEY and CDR2 SVGAGI. V lost 6 bases and J lost 5, with 16 bases in between. The CDR3 runs 14 residues. The CDR3 nucleotides are TGTGCCAGCAGCCGAAGCGACAGGCAGGAGACCCAGTACTTC. The encoded protein is CASSRSDRQETQYF.

The J gene is TRBJ2-3, the V gene TRBV6-1, with a possible D match to TRBD1 (5 bases). The V end lost 4 bases, the J end lost 0 bases, and 26 bases lay between the germline ends. Germline V gene sequence: CDR1 MNHNS, CDR2 SASEGT. CDR3 length: 20 amino acids. The CDR3 sequence is CASSVLLGQSQVTSTDTQYF. Here the CDR3 DNA reads TGTGCCAGCAGTGTTCTGCTGGGGCAGAGCCAAGTAACTAGCACAGATACGCAGTATTTT.

The chain uses TRBV25-1 and TRBJ2-1, with 8 positions matching TRBD1. The trim removed 3 bases at V and 4 bases at J, leaving 2 bases unmatched. Germline lookup yields CDR1 MGHDK and CDR2 SYGVNS. The CDR3 is made up of 14 amino acids. The CDR3 protein is CASSEDREYNEQFF. Written as DNA, the CDR3 is TGTGCCAGCAGTGAGGACAGGGAATACAATGAGCAGTTCTTC.

CDR3 nucleotides: TGTGCCTGGAGTTCGAGTCCCTCGAAGGTGTTTTTT. Its protein is CAWSSSPSKVFF. The J gene is TRBJ2-2, the V gene TRBV30, with unresolved D. This CDR3 has 12 amino acids. Trimming took 2 bases from V and 15 from J, leaving 16 bases between them. The germline gives CDR1 GTSNPN, CDR2 SVGIG (reference sequence). Full variable domain (outside the CDR3, taken from reference TRBV30 and TRBJ2-2): SQTIHQWPATLVQPVGSPLSLECTVEGTSNPNLYWYRQAAGRGLQLLFYSVGIGQISSEVPQNLSASRPQDRQFILSSKKLLLSDSGFYLCAWSSSPSKVFFGEGSRLTVL.

With regard to this clone: In the same sample, other DNA sequences code for this CDR3. This sequence joins TRBV30 and TRBJ1-2; D is perhaps TRBD1 (5 bases). Germline CDR1 GTSNPN, CDR2 SVGIG (reference sequence). This CDR3 is 13 amino acids long. The germline V and J ends were trimmed by 0 bases and 7 bases, with 12 bases remaining between them. The DNA of the CDR3 is TGTGCCTGGAGTGTAGTGTCAGGGACTGGCTACACCTTC. Residues: CAWSVVSGTGYTF.

The chain combines TRBV19 with TRBJ2-1; D remains ambiguous. V was trimmed by 1 base and J by 4 bases, leaving 8 bases between them. The germline V gene encodes CDR1 LNHDA and CDR2 SQIVND (reference sequence). The CDR3 is 14 residues long. In nucleotides, the CDR3 is TGTGCCAGTAGTATAGTCTTACCATACAATGAGCAGTTCTTC. Amino acid sequence: CASSIVLPYNEQFF. Complete variable domain (other parts from reference TRBV19 and TRBJ2-1): DGGITQSPKYLFRKEGQNVTLSCEQNLNHDAMYWYRQDPGQGLRLIYYSQIVNDFQKGDIAEGYSVSREKKESFPLTVTSAQKNPTAFYLCASSIVLPYNEQFFGPGTRLTVL.